The 18 T cell receptor beta chains below all came from one sample that was sequenced in a study of technical replicates of blood from a handful of donors. Produced via immunoSEQ multiplex PCR; TCRdb's table is partial and in-frame only. Of more than 95,000 clones in the sample, roughly 96% were seen once. The sample consisted of T cells isolated from PBMCs. The receptors come from a human donor in good health.

This clone was seen once. The rearrangement links TRBV5-1 to TRBJ1-5, with a possible D match to TRBD1 (5 bases). V was clipped by 0 bases and J by 1 base, with 5 bases between them. Germline CDR1 is SGHRS and CDR2 is YFSETQ. This CDR3 has 14 amino acids. As DNA, the CDR3 is TGCGCCAGCAGCTTGGGACAGAGCAATCAGCCCCAGCATTTT. It encodes CASSLGQSNQPQHF.

This chain links TRBV5-6 with TRBJ1-1; possibly TRBD1 for D (6 bases). The V end lost 4 bases, the J end lost 4 bases, and 17 bases lay between the germline ends. Germline CDR1 is SGHDT and CDR2 is YYEEEE. CDR3 length: 15 amino acids. CDR3 DNA: TGTGCCAGCAGCCCGACTTGGACAGTAAGCACTGAAGCTTTCTTT. Translating it yields CASSPTWTVSTEAFF.

V usage is TRBV5-1 and J usage is TRBJ1-4; 8 bases match TRBD1. Per the germline V gene, CDR1 is SGHRS and CDR2 is YFSETQ. This CDR3 contains 18 residues. The J segment lost 0 bases and the V segment lost 0 bases, leaving 7 bases of the junction unmatched. CDR3 in DNA: TGCGCCAGCAGCTTGGGCGGACAGGGAAGAGCAACTAATGAAAAACTGTTTTTT. Its translation is CASSLGGQGRATNEKLFF.

This rearrangement joins TRBV7-9 to TRBJ1-1, with unresolved D. CDR1 is SEHNR, CDR2 FQNEAQ, per germline (reference sequence). Trimming removed 3 bases from V and 0 bases from J, with 8 bases in between. The CDR3 consists of 14 residues. In DNA, the CDR3 is TGTGCCAGCAGCTTGGCCCCCTTGAACACTGAAGCTTTCTTT. Amino acid sequence: CASSLAPLNTEAFF.

The J gene is TRBJ2-3, the V gene TRBV5-4; TRBD1 agrees at 8 bases. J gave up 2 bases and V 4 bases, and 6 bases lay outside the gene matches. CDR1 SGHNT and CDR2 YYREEE come from the germline V gene (reference sequence). The CDR3 length is 15 residues. CDR3 coding DNA: TGTGCCAGCAGCCGACCGGGACAGGACACAGATACGCAGTATTTT. Residues: CASSRPGQDTDTQYF. Full variable domain (missing parts from reference TRBV5-4 and TRBJ2-3): ETGVTQSPTHLIKTRGQQVTLRCSSQSGHNTVSWYQQALGQGPQFIFQYYREEENGRGNFPPRFSGLQFPNYSSELNVNALELDDSALYLCASSRPGQDTDTQYFGPGTRLTVL.

The CDR3 spells CASSIDSPRAGELFF. CDR3 nucleotide sequence: TGTGCCAGTAGTATAGATTCTCCTCGAGCCGGGGAGCTGTTTTTT. The chain links TRBV19 to TRBJ2-2; D unresolved. Trimming took 0 bases from V and 6 from J, leaving 11 bases between them. Germline CDR1 LNHDA, CDR2 SQIVND (reference sequence). There are 15 residues in the CDR3.

The CDR3: CASSLVVGGGTDTQYF. CDR3 bases: TGCGCCAGCAGCTTAGTGGTAGGAGGGGGCACAGATACGCAGTATTTT. This chain uses TRBV5-1 with TRBJ2-3; maybe TRBD2 (6 bases). Germline values: CDR1 SGHRS, CDR2 YFSETQ. The germline V and J ends were trimmed by 2 bases and 1 base, with 14 bases remaining between them. CDR3 length: 16 amino acids.

The V gene is TRBV29-1, the J gene TRBJ2-7; TRBD2 matches at 9 bases. CDR3 length: 13 residues. In germline, CDR1 is SQVTM, CDR2 ANQGSEA. J gave up 2 bases and V 3 bases, and 2 bases lay outside the gene matches. CDR3 DNA sequence: TGCAGCGTTGAGACTAGCGGACCCTACGAGCAGTACTTC. Protein: CSVETSGPYEQYF.

The sample holds one count of this clone. The chain recombines TRBV19 with TRBJ1-3; no definite D call. Looked up from germline, CDR1 is LNHDA and CDR2 is SQIVND (reference sequence). CDR3 size: 15 residues. Trimming stripped 4 bases from V and 0 bases from J, with 10 bases between. The CDR3, as DNA: TGTGCCAGTAGTACCGGGGTCGGCTCTGGAAACACCATATATTTT. This codes for CASSTGVGSGNTIYF.

V and J are TRBV5-6 and TRBJ2-1; 11 nucleotides agree with TRBD2. The V and J ends lost 1 base and 10 bases, in that order; junction bases with no gene match: 7. CDR3 length: 15 amino acids. Per germline, CDR1 SGHDT and CDR2 YYEEEE. This chain's CDR3 is CASSLRLAGIREQFF. The DNA for the CDR3 is TGTGCCAGCAGCTTGAGACTAGCGGGAATTCGGGAGCAGTTCTTC.

The J gene is TRBJ2-3, the V gene TRBV19; unclear D gene. This CDR3 is built from 14 residues. With 1 base removed from V and 4 bases from J, the gap between germline ends came to 9 bases. CDR1 is LNHDA, CDR2 SQIVND, per germline (reference sequence). The CDR3 loop is CASSIALVPDTQYF. DNA for the CDR3: TGTGCCAGTAGTATAGCTCTAGTTCCAGATACGCAGTATTTT.

This clone has a single count. The rearrangement joins TRBV6-5 to TRBJ1-1; D is ambiguous. This CDR3 is 13 amino acids long. The V gene's germline CDR1 is MNHEY and CDR2 SVGAGI. Trimming took 4 bases from V and 1 from J, leaving 7 bases between them. CDR3 loop: CASSLRPNTEAFF. Here the CDR3 DNA reads TGTGCCAGCAGTTTGAGGCCGAACACTGAAGCTTTCTTT.

The chain couples TRBV29-1 to TRBJ2-5, with D maybe TRBD2 (6 bases). Germline CDR1 is SQVTM and CDR2 is ANQGSEA. The length of the CDR3 is 14 residues. Trimming removed 5 bases from V and 0 bases from J, with 13 bases in between. CDR3: CSVSSGWYQETQYF. The CDR3 DNA follows: TGCAGCGTTAGTAGCGGTTGGTACCAAGAGACCCAGTACTTC.

The chain joins TRBV18 to TRBJ1-3, with D tentatively TRBD1 (5 bases). V was cut by 5 bases and J by 0 bases, with 11 bases left in between. The CDR3 loop spans 15 amino acids. Germline assignment: CDR1 KGHSH and CDR2 LQKENI. Here the CDR3 DNA reads TGTGCCAGCTCAACCGGGGGGTCCTCTGGAAACACCATATATTTT. It translates to CASSTGGSSGNTIYF.

The V and J genes are TRBV7-9 and TRBJ1-1; 8 bases align to TRBD1. The CDR3 is made up of 14 amino acids. The V gene's germline CDR1 is SEHNR and CDR2 FQNEAQ (reference sequence). V dropped 4 bases and J dropped 8; count of bases not matched to a gene: 9. CDR3 residues: CASSSTGGRLEAFF. CDR3 coding DNA: TGTGCCAGCAGCTCAACAGGGGGAAGGTTGGAAGCTTTCTTT. Using reference TRBV7-9 and TRBJ1-1 for the parts outside the CDR3, the full variable domain is DTGVSQNPRHKITKRGQNVTFRCDPISEHNRLYWYRQTLGQGPEFLTYFQNEAQLEKSRLLSDRFSAERPKGSFSTLEIQRTEQGDSAMYLCASSSTGGRLEAFFGQGTRLTVV.

This chain connects TRBV7-9 to TRBJ1-2, with a tentative D call TRBD1 (5 bases). Deletions cut 3 bases from V and 8 bases from J, with 16 bases between. The CDR3 is made up of 14 amino acids. Germline-derived CDR1 and CDR2 are SEHNR and FQNEAQ (reference sequence). The CDR3 sequence: CASSFGAEAKGYTF. CDR3 nucleotide sequence: TGTGCCAGCAGCTTTGGGGCAGAAGCGAAGGGCTACACCTTC.

A remark on this clone: In the same sample, other DNA sequences code for this CDR3. The rearrangement uses TRBV2 and TRBJ2-7; D remains ambiguous. The CDR3 is 11 amino acids. Trimming took off 2 bases at V and 3 bases at J, with 2 bases between the two ends. CDR1 and CDR2 (germline): SNHLY, FYNNEI. The CDR3 region has the DNA TGTGCCAGCAGTGAACTCTACGAGCAGTACTTC. Translation: CASSELYEQYF. Supplemented by reference TRBV2 and TRBJ2-7, the full variable domain reads EPEVTQTPSHQVTQMGQEVILRCVPISNHLYFYWYRQILGQKVEFLVSFYNNEISEKSEIFDDQFSVERPDGSNFTLKIRSTKLEDSAMYFCASSELYEQYFGPGTRLTVT.

The chain carries TRBV7-9 and TRBJ1-5; D not resolved. Germline loops: CDR1 SEHNR, CDR2 FQNEAQ (reference sequence). The CDR3 covers 14 residues. V was cut by 1 base and J by 6 bases, with 10 bases left in between. The CDR3, as DNA: TGTGCCAGCAGCTTAGAAGAAGCTACTCAGCCCCAGCATTTT. Translation: CASSLEEATQPQHF.